Presented here are 3 T cell receptor beta chains from one specimen sequenced in a study of blood T cell repertoires in COVID-19. Sequenced by immunoSEQ multiplex PCR; TCRdb stores in-frame clones only, minus some. Seen here are roughly 200,000 clones, 90% to 95% observed once, and the top ten hold 0.6% to 0.8%. Material for sequencing was peripheral blood. The receptors were sampled from a man in his thirties or forties with COVID-19, enrolled during active disease.

The rearrangement joins TRBV7-2 to TRBJ1-1; perhaps TRBD1 as D (5 bases). V lost 5 bases and J lost 5, with 12 bases in between. The CDR3 contains 13 residues. The germline V gene encodes CDR1 SGHTA and CDR2 FQGNSA. CDR3 region: CASSTHGGTEAFF. The CDR3, as DNA: TGTGCCAGCAGCACGCACGGGGGAACTGAAGCTTTCTTT.

The J gene is TRBJ2-1, the V gene TRBV21-1; no check of the table's D call, TRBD1, against the DNA was made. TRBV21-1 is a known pseudogene. The CDR3 length is 10 residues. The CDR3 coding sequence is TGTGCCAGCCCACGGGACAGACGGCTCTTC. This gives the protein CASPRDRRLF.

V gene TRBV7-3 combines with J gene TRBJ2-3; D remains unclear. The V end lost 5 bases, the J end lost 4 bases, and 10 bases lay between the germline ends. This CDR3 is built from 13 residues. CDR1 and CDR2 from the germline V gene are SGHTA and FQGTGA. In DNA, the CDR3 is TGTGCCAGCAGCCTTAACTCCGCAGATACGCAGTATTTT. It encodes CASSLNSADTQYF.